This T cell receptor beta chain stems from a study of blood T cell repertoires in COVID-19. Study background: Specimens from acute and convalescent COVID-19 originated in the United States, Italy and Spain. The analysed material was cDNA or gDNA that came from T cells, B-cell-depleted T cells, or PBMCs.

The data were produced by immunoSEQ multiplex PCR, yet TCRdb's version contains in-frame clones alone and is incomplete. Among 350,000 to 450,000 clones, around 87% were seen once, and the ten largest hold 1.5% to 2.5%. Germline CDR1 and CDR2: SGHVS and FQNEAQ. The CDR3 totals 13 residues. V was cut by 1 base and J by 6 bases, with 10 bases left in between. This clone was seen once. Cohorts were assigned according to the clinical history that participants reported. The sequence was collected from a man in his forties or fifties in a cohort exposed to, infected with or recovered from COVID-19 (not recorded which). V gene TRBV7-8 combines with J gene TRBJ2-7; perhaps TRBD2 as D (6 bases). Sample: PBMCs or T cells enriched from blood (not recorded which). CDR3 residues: CASSLGLVSEQYF. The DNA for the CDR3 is TGTGCCAGCAGCTTAGGACTAGTCTCCGAGCAGTACTTC.